In its sample, the clone carrying this TCR beta chain was seen once. Antigen unknown. Germline values: CDR1 MDHEN, CDR2 SYDVKM. This CDR3 contains 14 residues. Trimming shortened V by 6 bases and J by 6 bases, and 17 bases separated the two germline ends. The entry originates in a study of cytomegalovirus exposure and HLA in healthy donors. The primer mix had 60 Vbeta and 13 Jbeta primers. Some clones are missing from TCRdb's copy, which holds only in-frame ones; the method was immunoSEQ multiplex PCR. The sample holds some 80,000 clones, 60% to 85% seen once. Points from the study as a whole: In vitro work confirmed that three CMV-associated chains recognize CMV antigens.

The donors gave bone marrow, and they were healthy. The chain recombines TRBV28 with TRBJ2-5; tentative D call: TRBD1 (6 bases). The sequence was obtained from a man younger than 30 in good health and CMV-seropositive. Sample: PBMCs. This chain's CDR3 is CASRPGTTGKTQYF. In DNA form, the CDR3 reads TGTGCCAGCAGACCCGGGACAACCGGGAAGACCCAGTACTTC.